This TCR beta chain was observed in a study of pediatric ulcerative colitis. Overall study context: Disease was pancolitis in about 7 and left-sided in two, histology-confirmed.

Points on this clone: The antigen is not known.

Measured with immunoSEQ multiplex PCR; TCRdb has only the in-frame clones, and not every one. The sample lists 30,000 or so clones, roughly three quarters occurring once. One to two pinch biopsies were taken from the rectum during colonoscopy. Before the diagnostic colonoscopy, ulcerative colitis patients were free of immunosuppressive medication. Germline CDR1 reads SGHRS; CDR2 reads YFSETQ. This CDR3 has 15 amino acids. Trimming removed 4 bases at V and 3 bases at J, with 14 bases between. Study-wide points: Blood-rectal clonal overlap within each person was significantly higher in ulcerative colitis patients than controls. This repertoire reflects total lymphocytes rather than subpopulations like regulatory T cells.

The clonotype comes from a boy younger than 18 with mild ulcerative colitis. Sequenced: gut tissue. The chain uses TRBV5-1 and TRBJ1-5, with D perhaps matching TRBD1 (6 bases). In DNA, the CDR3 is TGCGCCAGCAGCGGGGACGGACAGCCCAATCAGCCCCAGCATTTT. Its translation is CASSGDGQPNQPQHF.